These T cell receptor beta chains were read from a single sample in a study of T cells in Graves' hyperthyroidism and ophthalmopathy. One entry per CDR3 protein results from TCRdb running MiXCR on the multiplex PCR reads. The profile shows hundreds of thousands of distinct CDR3 sequences, approximately 15% of them singletons. The sample was blood. These receptors were taken from a woman aged 30 to 39 with Graves' hyperthyroidism that later progressed to Graves' ophthalmopathy. Both conserved end residues are part of each CDR3. A D gene is named only where the DNA matches it firmly. Clone size is given for some rows only: seen once, a few or many times, or a class if the clone is expanded.

D gene,clone size,V gene,J gene,CDR3 DNA,CDR3 protein
TRBD1,few,TRBV12-3/TRBV12-4,TRBJ2-7,TGTGCCAGCAGTCAGCACAGGGGTGGGATATACGAGCAGTACTTC,CASSQHRGGIYEQYF
TRBD1,many,TRBV6-1,TRBJ2-5,TGTGCCAGCAGCCCCAAACGGGGACAGCAAGAGACCCAGTACTTC,CASSPKRGQQETQYF
.,many,TRBV5-8,TRBJ1-1,TGTGCCAGCAGCAAGGACAGTGTTGTTGAAGCTTTCTTT,CASSKDSVVEAFF
.,.,TRBV28,TRBJ2-2,TGTGCCAGCAGTTTAGGACGGACAGGACTAACCGGGGAGCTGTTTTTT,CASSLGRTGLTGELFF
.,.,TRBV9,TRBJ1-1,TGTGCCAGCAATCGCAGGGGCCAAAACAGTGAAGCCTTCTTT,CASNRRGQNSEAFF
.,many,TRBV2,TRBJ2-3,TGTGCCAGCAGCCGGGACTCAAAACCCCTCGCAGATACGCAGTATTTT,CASSRDSKPLADTQYF
.,many,TRBV14,TRBJ1-6,TGTGCCAGCAGCCATTCAGTGACACCCCTCCACTTT,CASSHSVTPLHF
.,few,TRBV10-2,TRBJ2-4,TGCGCCAGCAGTGCCACAGGAAACATTCAGTACTTC,CASSATGNIQYF
TRBD2,few,TRBV4-3,TRBJ2-1,TGCGCCAGCAGCCAAATAGCGGGAGGGAATAATGAGCAGTTCTTC,CASSQIAGGNNEQFF
.,many,TRBV6-1,TRBJ1-1,TGTGCCAGCAGTAACACCGGGCCGAACACTGAAGCTTTCTTT,CASSNTGPNTEAFF
TRBD2,.,TRBV7-3,TRBJ2-3,TGTGCCAGCAGCTTTACTAGCGGGAGCTCCGATACGCAGTATTTT,CASSFTSGSSDTQYF
TRBD1,many,TRBV12-3/TRBV12-4,TRBJ2-2,TGTGCCAGCAGTGGACAGGGGGCCACCGGGGAGCTGTTTTTT,CASSGQGATGELFF
.,many,TRBV27,TRBJ2-3,TGTGCCAGCAGTAAACGAGGGTCGGGCACAGATACGCAGTATTTT,CASSKRGSGTDTQYF
TRBD1,few,TRBV20-1,TRBJ1-5,TGCAGTGCTTTACAAACAGGGGGCAATCAGCCCCAGCATTTT,CSALQTGGNQPQHF
.,few,TRBV5-6,TRBJ2-2,TGTGCCAGCAGCCCCTGGACCGTTAACACCGGGGAGCTGTTTTTT,CASSPWTVNTGELFF
.,.,TRBV4-1,TRBJ1-1,TGCGCCAGCAGCCATGTTGACAGAGAAGCTTTCTTT,CASSHVDREAFF
.,few,TRBV3-1,TRBJ2-7,TGTGCCAGCACCCCGGGTAGTAGACCCTACGAGCAGTACTTC,CASTPGSRPYEQYF
.,few,TRBV4-1,TRBJ1-3,TGCGCCAGCAGCCAAGTTCCAGGGGTGGCAGGAAACACCATATATTTT,CASSQVPGVAGNTIYF
.,many,TRBV12-5,TRBJ1-3,TGTGCTAGTGGTCCTCGCGGGACCAACTCTGGAAACACCATATATTTT,CASGPRGTNSGNTIYF
TRBD1,.,TRBV5-5,TRBJ2-6,TGTGCCAGCAGCCTAGGGACAGGGGGCTCTGGGGCCAACGTCCTGACTTTC,CASSLGTGGSGANVLTF
.,many,TRBV7-3,TRBJ2-7,TGTGCCAGCAGCTTAAAATCGGGGTACGAGCAGTACTTC,CASSLKSGYEQYF
TRBD2,many,TRBV2,TRBJ2-4,TGTGCCAGCGGACGATCTAGCGGGATTTCGTACATTCAGTACTTC,CASGRSSGISYIQYF
.,many,TRBV6-5,TRBJ1-2,TGTGCCAGCAGTTATCGGGACCTCTCCGGGCATGGCTACACCTTC,CASSYRDLSGHGYTF
.,many,TRBV14,TRBJ2-1,TGTGCCAGCAGCTCCGGGACCTTCGGTGAGCAGTTCTTC,CASSSGTFGEQFF
TRBD2,many,TRBV20-1,TRBJ2-3,TGCAGTTCAACTAGCGGCCACGAGGGGGGCACAGATACGCAGTATTTT,CSSTSGHEGGTDTQYF
TRBD1,.,TRBV7-2,TRBJ1-2,TGTGCCAGCAGCTCCGGGACAGGGCCCGTGCGCGGCTACACCTTC,CASSSGTGPVRGYTF
TRBD2,many,TRBV7-8,TRBJ2-7,TGTGCCAGCAGCTTAGCGCAGGGACTAGCGGGTATTTCCTACGAGCAGTACTTC,CASSLAQGLAGISYEQYF
.,few,TRBV24-1,TRBJ2-1,TGTGCCACCAGTGGACGAGGGGGCAATGAGCAGTTCTTC,CATSGRGGNEQFF
.,many,TRBV6-1,TRBJ2-7,TGTGCCAGCAGTGAAAATGGGGATTACGAGCAGTACTTC,CASSENGDYEQYF